Below are 10 T cell receptor beta chains sequenced from a single sample in a study of T cells in Graves' hyperthyroidism and ophthalmopathy. Amplification targeted TCR beta CDR3 regions from RNA transcripts. A first-round RT-PCR of the TCR CDR3 used the HTBI primer set. One entry per CDR3 protein, called by TCRdb with MiXCR from the multiplex PCR reads. Among more than 300,000 distinct CDR3 sequences listed, roughly 18% were seen once. Source material: blood. The receptors stem from a man younger than 35 with Graves' ophthalmopathy.

This clonotype was counted at least ten times. The V gene is TRBV6-1, the J gene TRBJ2-5; 8 bases are a match to TRBD2. CDR1 is MNHNS and CDR2 is SASEGT in the germline V gene. The CDR3 totals 15 residues. V was pared by 8 bases and J by 5 bases, with 13 bases of the junction left unmatched. Here the CDR3 DNA reads TGTGCCAGCGGAGGTAGCGGGGACCCTTGGGAGACCCAGTACTTC. This gives the protein CASGGSGDPWETQYF.

This clonotype showed up many times. This rearrangement joins TRBV10-2 to TRBJ1-1, with TRBD1 identical over 11 bases. This CDR3 spans 14 amino acids. J lost 7 bases, V lost 5 bases, and 6 bases had no gene match. Per germline, CDR1 WSHSY and CDR2 SAAADI. For the CDR3, the DNA is TGCGCCAGCAGTCTCGGACAGGGGGCGGATGAAGCTTTCTTT. Its translation is CASSLGQGADEAFF.

This clonotype was found many times. The rearrangement links TRBV11-2 to TRBJ2-5; a possible D gene is TRBD1 (7 bases). The CDR3 runs to 16 residues. V was cut by 6 bases and J by 5 bases, with 22 bases left in between. Per germline, CDR1 SGHAT and CDR2 FQNNGV. CDR3 nucleotide sequence: TGTGCCAGCAGATCGCTAGGAGGGGGCCCCGCGGAGACCCAGTACTTC. Protein sequence: CASRSLGGGPAETQYF.

The chain carries TRBV19 and TRBJ1-1; D may be TRBD1 (6 bases). CDR3 size: 14 residues. Germline V lookup: CDR1 LNHDA, CDR2 SQIVND (reference sequence). V dropped 3 bases and J dropped 7 bases, with 15 bases sitting between them. The CDR3 bases are TGTGCCAGTAGTATGGGTGACAGGCCGAATGAAGCTTTCTTT. Its protein is CASSMGDRPNEAFF.

This clonotype was picked up many times. This sequence joins TRBV6-1 and TRBJ2-1; D is uncertain. V lost 6 bases to trimming and J lost 0 bases, with 15 bases between them. The CDR3 has 16 residues. Germline assignment: CDR1 MNHNS and CDR2 SASEGT. CDR3 bases: TGTGCCAGCAGCCAAACGGCGAGCAGCTCCTACAATGAGCAGTTCTTC. Translated: CASSQTASSSYNEQFF.

This clonotype was counted a single time. The chain recombines TRBV5-1 with TRBJ2-3, with 9 positions matching TRBD2. Germline V lookup: CDR1 SGHRS, CDR2 YFSETQ. The V and J ends lost 2 bases and 4 bases, in that order; junction bases with no gene match: 5. The CDR3 contains 15 residues. CDR3 sequence reads: CASSFSGRIADTQYF. The CDR3 DNA follows: TGCGCCAGCAGCTTCAGCGGGAGGATAGCAGATACGCAGTATTTT. Combining the CDR3 with reference TRBV5-1 and TRBJ2-3 gives the whole variable domain KAGVTQTPRYLIKTRGQQVTLSCSPISGHRSVSWYQQTPGQGLQFLFEYFSETQRNKGNFPGRFSGRQFSNSRSEMNVSTLELGDSALYLCASSFSGRIADTQYFGPGTRLTVL.

This clonotype turned up a few times. The chain is built from TRBV6-6 and TRBJ1-4; D gene ambiguous. Germline CDR1 reads MNHNY; CDR2 reads SVGAGI (reference sequence). V lost 0 bases and J lost 7, with 9 bases in between. The CDR3 is 14 amino acids. CDR3 region: CASSYSVAGEKLFF. For the CDR3, the DNA is TGTGCCAGCAGTTACTCGGTGGCGGGTGAAAAACTGTTTTTT.

This clonotype was seen more than once but under ten times. The chain carries TRBV9 and TRBJ1-5, with 8 positions matching TRBD1. V lost 4 bases to trimming and J lost 6 bases; unmatched junction nucleotides: 9. The germline V gene encodes CDR1 SGDLS and CDR2 YYNGEE. The CDR3 length is 15 residues. CDR3 protein: CASSIGTGLGQPQHF. The CDR3 nucleotides read TGTGCCAGCAGCATCGGGACAGGACTCGGTCAGCCCCAGCATTTT.

The gene calls are TRBV6-1 and TRBJ2-2; D is perhaps TRBD1 (6 bases). V was clipped by 4 bases and J by 6 bases, with 15 bases between them. The CDR3 contains 15 residues. Germline lookup yields CDR1 MNHNS and CDR2 SASEGT. The CDR3 loop reads CASSASPDSPGELFF. The CDR3, as DNA: TGTGCCAGCAGTGCGTCTCCGGACAGTCCCGGGGAGCTGTTTTTT.

The sample holds a few counts of this clonotype. This sequence joins TRBV19 and TRBJ1-5; 7 bases match TRBD1. V trimming: 8 bases; J trimming: 5 bases; junction bases outside the gene matches: 15. CDR3 size: 16 residues. CDR1 LNHDA and CDR2 SQIVND come from the germline V gene (reference sequence). The CDR3 protein is CASRPHRTGKDQPQHF. For the CDR3, the DNA is TGTGCCAGTCGTCCCCACCGGACAGGCAAGGATCAGCCCCAGCATTTT.